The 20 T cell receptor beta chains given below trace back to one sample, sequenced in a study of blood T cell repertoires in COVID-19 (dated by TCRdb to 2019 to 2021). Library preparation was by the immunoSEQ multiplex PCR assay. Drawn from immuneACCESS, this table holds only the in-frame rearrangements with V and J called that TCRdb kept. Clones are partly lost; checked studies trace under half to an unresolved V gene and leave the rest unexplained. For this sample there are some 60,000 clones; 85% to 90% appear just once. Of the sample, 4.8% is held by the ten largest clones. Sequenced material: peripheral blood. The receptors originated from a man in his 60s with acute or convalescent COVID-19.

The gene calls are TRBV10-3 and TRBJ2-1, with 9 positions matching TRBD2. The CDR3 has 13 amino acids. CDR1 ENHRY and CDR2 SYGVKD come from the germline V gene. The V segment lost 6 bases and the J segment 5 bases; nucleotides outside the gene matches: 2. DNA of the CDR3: TGTGCCATCAGAAGACTAGCGGACAATGAGCAGTTCTTC. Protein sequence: CAIRRLADNEQFF.

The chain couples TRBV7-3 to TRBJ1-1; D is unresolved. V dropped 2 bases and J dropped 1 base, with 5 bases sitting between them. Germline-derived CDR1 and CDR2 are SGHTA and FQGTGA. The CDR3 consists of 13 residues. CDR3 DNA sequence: TGTGCCAGCAGCTTAGGGCAGAACACTGAAGCTTTCTTT. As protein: CASSLGQNTEAFF.

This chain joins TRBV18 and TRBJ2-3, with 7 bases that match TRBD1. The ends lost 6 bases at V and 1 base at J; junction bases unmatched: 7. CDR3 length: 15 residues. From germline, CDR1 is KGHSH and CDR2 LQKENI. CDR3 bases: TGTGCCAGCTCCCCCGGACAGGTTGGCACAGATACGCAGTATTTT. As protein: CASSPGQVGTDTQYF. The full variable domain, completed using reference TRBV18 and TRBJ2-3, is NAGVMQNPRHLVRRRGQEARLRCSPMKGHSHVYWYRQLPEEGLKFMVYLQKENIIDESGMPKERFSAEFPKEGPSILRIQQVVRGDSAAYFCASSPGQVGTDTQYFGPGTRLTVL.

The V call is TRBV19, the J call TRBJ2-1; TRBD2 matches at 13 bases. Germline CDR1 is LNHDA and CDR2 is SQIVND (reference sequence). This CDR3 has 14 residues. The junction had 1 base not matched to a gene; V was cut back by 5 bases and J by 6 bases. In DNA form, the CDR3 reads TGTGCCAGTAGTGGACTAGCGGGAGCCAATGAGCAGTTCTTC. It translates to CASSGLAGANEQFF.

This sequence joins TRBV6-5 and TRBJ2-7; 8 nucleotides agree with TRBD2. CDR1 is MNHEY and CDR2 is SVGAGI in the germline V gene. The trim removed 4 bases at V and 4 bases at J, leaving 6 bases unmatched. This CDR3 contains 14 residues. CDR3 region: CASSFAGGLYEQYF. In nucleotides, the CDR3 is TGTGCCAGCAGTTTCGCGGGGGGCTTGTACGAGCAGTACTTC.

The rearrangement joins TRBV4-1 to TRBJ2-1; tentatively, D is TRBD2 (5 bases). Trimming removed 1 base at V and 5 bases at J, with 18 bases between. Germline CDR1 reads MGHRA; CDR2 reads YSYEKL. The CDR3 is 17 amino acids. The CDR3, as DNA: TGCGCCAGCAGCCAAGTTTCTAGGACTCTAAACAACAATGAGCAGTTCTTC. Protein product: CASSQVSRTLNNNEQFF.

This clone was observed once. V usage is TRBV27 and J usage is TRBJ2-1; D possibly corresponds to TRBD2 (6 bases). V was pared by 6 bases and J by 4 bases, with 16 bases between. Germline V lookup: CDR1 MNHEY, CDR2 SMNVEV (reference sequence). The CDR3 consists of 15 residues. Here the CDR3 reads CASRGGTTGYNEQFF. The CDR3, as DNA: TGTGCCAGCAGGGGCGGGACCACGGGGTACAATGAGCAGTTCTTC.

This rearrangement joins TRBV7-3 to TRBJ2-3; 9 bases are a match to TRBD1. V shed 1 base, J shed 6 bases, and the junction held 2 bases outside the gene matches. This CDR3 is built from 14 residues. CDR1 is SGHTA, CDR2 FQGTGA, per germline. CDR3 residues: CASSLNRGQDTQYF. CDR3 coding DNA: TGTGCCAGCAGCTTAAACAGGGGGCAGGATACGCAGTATTTT.

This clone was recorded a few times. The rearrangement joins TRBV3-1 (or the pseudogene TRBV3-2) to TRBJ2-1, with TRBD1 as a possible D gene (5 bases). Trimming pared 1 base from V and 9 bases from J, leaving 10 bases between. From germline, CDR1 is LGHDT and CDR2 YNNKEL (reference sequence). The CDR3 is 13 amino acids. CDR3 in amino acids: CASSQVARGEQFF. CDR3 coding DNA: TGTGCCAGCAGCCAAGTTGCTAGGGGTGAGCAGTTCTTC.

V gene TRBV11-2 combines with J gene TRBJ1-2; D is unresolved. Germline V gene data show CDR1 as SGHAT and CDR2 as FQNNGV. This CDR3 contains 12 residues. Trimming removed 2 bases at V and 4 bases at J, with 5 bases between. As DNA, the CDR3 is TGTGCCAGCAGCTTAATTAGCTATGGCTACACCTTC. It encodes CASSLISYGYTF.

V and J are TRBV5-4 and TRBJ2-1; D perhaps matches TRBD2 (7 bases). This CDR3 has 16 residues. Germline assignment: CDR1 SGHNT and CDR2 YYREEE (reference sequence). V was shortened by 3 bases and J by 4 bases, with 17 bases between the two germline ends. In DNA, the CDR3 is TGTGCCAGCAGCTATCGAGGGAGGGGGAGGTACAATGAGCAGTTCTTC. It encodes CASSYRGRGRYNEQFF.

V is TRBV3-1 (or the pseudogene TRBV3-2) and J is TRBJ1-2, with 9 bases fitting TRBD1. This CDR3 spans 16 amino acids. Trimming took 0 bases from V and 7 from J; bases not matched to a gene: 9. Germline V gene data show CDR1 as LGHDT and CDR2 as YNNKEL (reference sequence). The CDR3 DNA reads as TGTGCCAGCAGCCAAGAGGGCACAGGGGGCAGGAGTGGCTACACCTTC. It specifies CASSQEGTGGRSGYTF.

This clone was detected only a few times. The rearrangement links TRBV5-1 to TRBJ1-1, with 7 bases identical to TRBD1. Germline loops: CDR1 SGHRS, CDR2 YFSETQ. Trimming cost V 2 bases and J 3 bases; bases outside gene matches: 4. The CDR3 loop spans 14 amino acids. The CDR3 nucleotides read TGCGCCAGCAGCTTTACAGGGGCGGACACTGAAGCTTTCTTT. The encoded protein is CASSFTGADTEAFF.

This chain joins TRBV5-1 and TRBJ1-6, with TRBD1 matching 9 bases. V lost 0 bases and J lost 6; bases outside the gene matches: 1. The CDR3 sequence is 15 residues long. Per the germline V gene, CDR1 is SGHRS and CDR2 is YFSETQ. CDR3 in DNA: TGCGCCAGCAGCTTGGAGGGACAGGGTAATTCACCCCTCCACTTT. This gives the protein CASSLEGQGNSPLHF.

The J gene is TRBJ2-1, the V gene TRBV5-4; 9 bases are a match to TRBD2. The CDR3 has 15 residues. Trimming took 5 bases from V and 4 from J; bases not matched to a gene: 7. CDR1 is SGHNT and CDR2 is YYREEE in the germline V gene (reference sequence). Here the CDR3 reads CASSLAGVAYNEQFF. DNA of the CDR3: TGTGCCAGCAGTTTAGCGGGAGTGGCTTACAATGAGCAGTTCTTC.

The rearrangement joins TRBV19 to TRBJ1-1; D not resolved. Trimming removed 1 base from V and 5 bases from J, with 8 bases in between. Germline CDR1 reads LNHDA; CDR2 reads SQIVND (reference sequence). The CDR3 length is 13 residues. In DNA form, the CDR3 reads TGTGCCAGTAGTATAGTGGCATATACTGAAGCTTTCTTT. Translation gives CASSIVAYTEAFF. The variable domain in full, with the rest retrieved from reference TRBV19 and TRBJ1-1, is DGGITQSPKYLFRKEGQNVTLSCEQNLNHDAMYWYRQDPGQGLRLIYYSQIVNDFQKGDIAEGYSVSREKKESFPLTVTSAQKNPTAFYLCASSIVAYTEAFFGQGTRLTVV.

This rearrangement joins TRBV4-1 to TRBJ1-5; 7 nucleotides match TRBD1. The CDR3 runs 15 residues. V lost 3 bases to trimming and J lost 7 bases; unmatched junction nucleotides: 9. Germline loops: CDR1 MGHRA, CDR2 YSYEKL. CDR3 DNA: TGCGCCAGCAGCCACCCAGACAGGGAAGACCAGCCCCAGCATTTT. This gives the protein CASSHPDREDQPQHF.

CDR3 sequence: CASSPGTARSGNTIYF. The CDR3, as DNA: TGTGCCAGCAGCCCCGGGACAGCTCGCTCTGGAAACACCATATATTTT. This chain connects TRBV5-4 to TRBJ1-3; TRBD1 matches at 7 bases. The CDR3 has 16 amino acids. Germline lookup yields CDR1 SGHNT and CDR2 YYREEE (reference sequence). The V segment lost 4 bases and the J segment 0 bases; nucleotides outside the gene matches: 7.

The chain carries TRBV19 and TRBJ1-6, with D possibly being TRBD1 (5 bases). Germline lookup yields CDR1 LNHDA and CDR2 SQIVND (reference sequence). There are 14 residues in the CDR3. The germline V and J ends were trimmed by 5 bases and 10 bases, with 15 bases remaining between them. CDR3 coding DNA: TGTGCCAGTAGTCCGTCCGGGGGTGGGTCACCCCTCCACTTT. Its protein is CASSPSGGGSPLHF.

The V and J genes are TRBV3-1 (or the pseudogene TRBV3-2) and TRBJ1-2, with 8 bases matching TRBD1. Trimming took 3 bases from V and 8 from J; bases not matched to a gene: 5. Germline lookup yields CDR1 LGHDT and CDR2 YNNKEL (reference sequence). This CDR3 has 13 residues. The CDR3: CASSHGQGSGYTF. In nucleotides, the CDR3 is TGTGCCAGCAGCCACGGACAGGGATCCGGCTACACCTTC.